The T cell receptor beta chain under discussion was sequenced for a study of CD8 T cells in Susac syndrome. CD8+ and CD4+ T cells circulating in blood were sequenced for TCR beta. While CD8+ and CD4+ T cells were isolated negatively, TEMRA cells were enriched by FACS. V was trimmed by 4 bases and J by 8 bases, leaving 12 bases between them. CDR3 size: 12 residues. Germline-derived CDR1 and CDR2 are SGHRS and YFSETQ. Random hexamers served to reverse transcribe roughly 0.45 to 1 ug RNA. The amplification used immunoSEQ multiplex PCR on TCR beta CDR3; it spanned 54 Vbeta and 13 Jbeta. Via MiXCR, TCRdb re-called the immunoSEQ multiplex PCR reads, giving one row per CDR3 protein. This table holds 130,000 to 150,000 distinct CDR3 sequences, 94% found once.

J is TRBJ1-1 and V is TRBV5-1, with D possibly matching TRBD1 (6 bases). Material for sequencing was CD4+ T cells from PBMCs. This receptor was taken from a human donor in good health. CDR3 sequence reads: CASSPSGEEAFF. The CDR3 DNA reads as TGCGCCAGCAGCCCATCAGGGGAAGAAGCTTTCTTT.